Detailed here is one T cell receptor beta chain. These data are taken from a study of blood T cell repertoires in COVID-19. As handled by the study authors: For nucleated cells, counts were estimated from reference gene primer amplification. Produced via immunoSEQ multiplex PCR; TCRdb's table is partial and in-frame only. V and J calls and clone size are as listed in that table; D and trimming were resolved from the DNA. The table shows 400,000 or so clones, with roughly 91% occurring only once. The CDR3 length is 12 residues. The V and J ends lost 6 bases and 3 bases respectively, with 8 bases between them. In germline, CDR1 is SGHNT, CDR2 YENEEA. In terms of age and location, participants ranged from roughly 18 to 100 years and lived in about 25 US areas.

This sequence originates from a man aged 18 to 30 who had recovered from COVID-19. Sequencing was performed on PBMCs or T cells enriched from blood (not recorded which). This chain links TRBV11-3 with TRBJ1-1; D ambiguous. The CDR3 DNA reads TGTGCCAGCAGTGAGGGTTACACTGAAGCTTTCTTT. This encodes CASSEGYTEAFF.